This T cell receptor (beta chain) was profiled in a study of blood T cell repertoires in COVID-19. The V end lost 0 bases, the J end lost 5 bases, and 19 bases lay between the germline ends. The CDR3 length is 17 residues. The germline CDR1 and CDR2 sequences are LGHDT and YNNKEL (reference sequence). This table comes from immunoSEQ multiplex PCR, and its TCRdb copy is limited to in-frame clones, with some not included. The top ten hold 6.5% to 8.5% of the sample, which has some 75,000 clones, 80% to 95% seen once. Input material: peripheral blood. The receptor's source is a human donor in a cohort sampled during active COVID-19. The chain carries TRBV3-1 (or the pseudogene TRBV3-2) and TRBJ2-5; possible D gene TRBD1, 7 bases. The CDR3 nucleotides are TGTGCCAGCAGCCAAGAAAGCCTAGGGGGCGCGGGGGAGACCCAGTACTTC. This translates into CASSQESLGGAGETQYF.